The 22 T cell receptor beta chains presented below share a single source sample, sequenced in a study of cytomegalovirus exposure and HLA in healthy donors. The study ran its PCR with 60 Vbeta and 13 Jbeta primers. Only in-frame clones appear in the TCRdb table, and some are missing; sequencing was by immunoSEQ multiplex PCR. This repertoire shows around 150,000 clones, 80% found once; its top ten account for around 2%. Sample: PBMCs. All receptors derive from a man under 40 in good health and CMV-seronegative.

This sequence joins TRBV5-4 and TRBJ1-1; possible D gene TRBD1, 6 bases. V was clipped by 6 bases and J by 2 bases, with 17 bases between them. This CDR3 has 15 amino acids. Looked up from germline, CDR1 is SGHNT and CDR2 is YYREEE (reference sequence). The CDR3 sequence: CASKAWRGLNTEAFF. The CDR3, as DNA: TGTGCCAGCAAGGCCTGGCGGGGGCTAAACACTGAAGCTTTCTTT.

This rearrangement joins TRBV16 to TRBJ1-1, with TRBD1 matching 8 bases. This CDR3 comprises 15 residues. Germline assignment: CDR1 KGHSY and CDR2 FQNENV. V lost 4 bases, J lost 3 bases, and 7 bases stayed unmatched. The CDR3 DNA sequence: TGTGCCAGCAGCCTTCTTGGACAGGGCTACACTGAAGCTTTCTTT. Its protein is CASSLLGQGYTEAFF.

This clone was seen a handful of times. The rearrangement uses TRBV5-6 and TRBJ2-7; the D gene is possibly TRBD2 (7 bases). CDR3 length: 14 residues. Trimming removed 0 bases from V and 4 bases from J, with 11 bases in between. CDR1 and CDR2 from the germline V gene are SGHDT and YYEEEE. The CDR3 is CASSLAGGVYEQYF. The CDR3, as DNA: TGTGCCAGCAGCTTGGCGGGGGGCGTTTACGAGCAGTACTTC.

The chain couples TRBV6-5 to TRBJ2-7; 8 nucleotides line up with TRBD2. This CDR3 has 11 residues. Per germline, CDR1 MNHEY and CDR2 SVGAGI. Trimming removed 8 bases from V and 9 bases from J; junction bases left unmatched: 6. CDR3 protein: CASAGGEGQYF. Written as DNA, the CDR3 is TGTGCCAGCGCGGGGGGAGAAGGGCAGTACTTC.

V is TRBV29-1 and J is TRBJ1-2; TRBD1 aligns across 7 bases. Germline trimming cut 7 bases from V and 1 base from J; bases unmatched to any gene: 3. The CDR3 is 12 amino acids. The germline gives CDR1 SQVTM, CDR2 ANQGSEA. CDR3 in amino acids: CSARDSNYGYTF. The CDR3 nucleotides read TGCAGCGCTAGGGACAGTAACTATGGCTACACCTTC.

This clone was observed once. The chain couples TRBV28 to TRBJ1-4, with D possibly matching TRBD1 (6 bases). Trimming shortened V by 4 bases and J by 0 bases, and 9 bases separated the two germline ends. CDR1 and CDR2 from the germline V gene are MDHEN and SYDVKM. The CDR3 spans 15 residues. CDR3: CASSWTVATNEKLFF. CDR3 in DNA: TGTGCCAGCAGTTGGACAGTCGCAACTAATGAAAAACTGTTTTTT.

The V gene is TRBV10-3, the J gene TRBJ2-2; 9 nucleotides match TRBD2. Trimming at V came to 4 bases and at J to 3 bases, leaving 6 bases not matched to a gene. CDR1 and CDR2 from the germline V gene are ENHRY and SYGVKD. There are 16 residues in the CDR3. CDR3 DNA: TGTGCCATCAGTGTTTCGGCGGGAGGGCACACCGGGGAGCTGTTTTTT. As protein: CAISVSAGGHTGELFF.

The J gene is TRBJ1-3, the V gene TRBV7-2; no firm D call. The CDR3 runs 12 residues. CDR1 is SGHTA, CDR2 FQGNSA, per germline. Trimming stripped 3 bases from V and 4 bases from J, with 4 bases between. The CDR3 DNA reads TGTGCCAGCAGCTTCTTCGGAAACACCATATATTTT. Its protein is CASSFFGNTIYF.

This clone was recorded only once. V usage is TRBV19 and J usage is TRBJ1-1, with D maybe TRBD1 (6 bases). The V gene's germline CDR1 is LNHDA and CDR2 SQIVND (reference sequence). V lost 2 bases to trimming and J lost 6 bases, with 13 bases between them. This CDR3 spans 14 amino acids. CDR3 sequence (DNA): TGTGCCAGTAGTATAAGAAGGGGGGGGTCTGAAGCTTTCTTT. Translated: CASSIRRGGSEAFF.

This chain connects TRBV27 to TRBJ1-5; TRBD1 aligns across 8 bases. The V gene's germline CDR1 is MNHEY and CDR2 SMNVEV (reference sequence). The CDR3 contains 14 residues. The V gene end was trimmed by 4 bases and the J gene end by 4 bases; junction bases not matched to a gene: 3. CDR3 amino acids: CASSWTGKNQPQHF. DNA for the CDR3: TGTGCCAGCAGTTGGACAGGGAAAAATCAGCCCCAGCATTTT.

The rearrangement joins TRBV19 to TRBJ2-1; TRBD2 agrees at 14 bases. The CDR3 is made up of 15 amino acids. In germline, CDR1 is LNHDA, CDR2 SQIVND (reference sequence). The V and J ends lost 5 bases and 11 bases, in that order; junction bases with no gene match: 8. The CDR3 reads CASSPLGLAGVQQFF. CDR3 bases: TGTGCCAGTAGTCCCTTGGGACTAGCGGGAGTTCAGCAGTTCTTC.

As DNA, the CDR3 is TGCGCCAGCAGCTTTTGGCTCCGGGACAGTTCCTACGAGCAGTACTTC. It codes for CASSFWLRDSSYEQYF. The V call is TRBV5-1, the J call TRBJ2-7, with TRBD1 matching over 7 bases. CDR1 and CDR2 from the germline V gene are SGHRS and YFSETQ. This CDR3 contains 16 residues. The V segment lost 2 bases and the J segment 1 base; nucleotides outside the gene matches: 9. The entire variable domain, with the rest obtained from reference TRBV5-1 and TRBJ2-7, is as follows: KAGVTQTPRYLIKTRGQQVTLSCSPISGHRSVSWYQQTPGQGLQFLFEYFSETQRNKGNFPGRFSGRQFSNSRSEMNVSTLELGDSALYLCASSFWLRDSSYEQYFGPGTRLTVT.

The rearrangement joins TRBV6-6 to TRBJ1-4; tentatively, D is TRBD1 (6 bases). This CDR3 has 14 amino acids. Germline loops: CDR1 MNHNY, CDR2 SVGAGI (reference sequence). Trimming shortened V by 5 bases and J by 3 bases, and 10 bases separated the two germline ends. CDR3 sequence: CASSQGGANEKLFF. The CDR3 DNA reads as TGTGCCAGCAGTCAAGGGGGGGCTAATGAAAAACTGTTTTTT.

The gene calls are TRBV9 and TRBJ2-2; D is undetermined. The germline gives CDR1 SGDLS, CDR2 YYNGEE. V was cut by 3 bases and J by 4 bases, with 10 bases left in between. The CDR3 is made up of 14 amino acids. This CDR3 is CASSAPVRTGELFF. The CDR3 region has the DNA TGTGCCAGCAGCGCTCCAGTTCGCACCGGGGAGCTGTTTTTT.

This chain links TRBV6-6 with TRBJ1-1; D remains unclear. Germline CDR1 MNHNY, CDR2 SVGAGI (reference sequence). The germline V and J ends were trimmed by 6 bases and 10 bases, with 21 bases remaining between them. The CDR3 spans 14 residues. CDR3 region: CASRPGGLFLPAFF. In DNA, the CDR3 is TGTGCCAGCAGGCCGGGAGGTCTTTTTTTGCCAGCTTTCTTT.

The CDR3 reads CASGLPGGEQYF. The DNA of the CDR3 is TGTGCCAGTGGACTTCCAGGAGGCGAGCAGTACTTC. This chain links TRBV7-9 with TRBJ2-7; D is possibly TRBD2 (5 bases). Germline CDR1 reads SEHNR; CDR2 reads FQNEAQ (reference sequence). V was trimmed by 9 bases and J by 6 bases, leaving 15 bases between them. The CDR3 loop spans 12 amino acids.

This chain connects TRBV10-3 to TRBJ2-5; the D is unclear. This CDR3 spans 14 amino acids. V lost 0 bases and J lost 4, with 9 bases in between. The germline V gene encodes CDR1 ENHRY and CDR2 SYGVKD. Here the CDR3 DNA reads TGTGCCATCAGTGAGTCGAACTCGAGAGAGACCCAGTACTTC. Amino acid sequence: CAISESNSRETQYF.

With respect to this clone: Other DNA sequences from this sample encode an identical CDR3 as well. J is TRBJ2-7 and V is TRBV5-1; D is unresolved. V lost 0 bases to trimming and J lost 4 bases, with 5 bases between them. Germline V gives CDR1 SGHRS, CDR2 YFSETQ. This CDR3 has 12 amino acids. CDR3 amino acids: CASSLDIYEQYF. CDR3 sequence (DNA): TGCGCCAGCAGCTTGGACATATACGAGCAGTACTTC. Full variable domain (rest looked up from reference TRBV5-1 and TRBJ2-7): KAGVTQTPRYLIKTRGQQVTLSCSPISGHRSVSWYQQTPGQGLQFLFEYFSETQRNKGNFPGRFSGRQFSNSRSEMNVSTLELGDSALYLCASSLDIYEQYFGPGTRLTVT.

The chain combines TRBV19 with TRBJ2-5, with D tentatively TRBD2 (5 bases). The CDR3 runs to 14 residues. Germline V CDR1 and CDR2: LNHDA, SQIVND (reference sequence). Trimming cost V 5 bases and J 5 bases, with 15 bases left between them. In nucleotides, the CDR3 is TGTGCCAGTAGTCCCACCGAGGGCCCCGAGACCCAGTACTTC. Amino acids: CASSPTEGPETQYF.

A note on this clone: Additional DNA sequences in this sample encode the identical CDR3. The V gene is TRBV7-2, the J gene TRBJ1-1; D might be TRBD1 (6 bases). The V gene lost 1 base and the J gene lost 2 bases, with 8 bases spanning the gap. The V gene's germline CDR1 is SGHTA and CDR2 FQGNSA. This CDR3 spans 14 amino acids. The CDR3 coding sequence is TGTGCCAGCAGCTTAGGGACAGTAAACACTGAAGCTTTCTTT. It encodes CASSLGTVNTEAFF.

This clone was detected only once. The chain couples TRBV5-1 to TRBJ2-5, with TRBD1 matching 10 bases. The CDR3 extends over 15 amino acids. Germline V gene data show CDR1 as SGHRS and CDR2 as YFSETQ. V lost 7 bases and J lost 5; bases outside the gene matches: 11. Here the CDR3 reads CASYLGTGVIETQYF. In nucleotides, the CDR3 is TGCGCCAGCTATCTCGGGACAGGGGTTATCGAGACCCAGTACTTC.

This chain links TRBV28 with TRBJ2-5, with TRBD2 identical over 8 bases. Unmatched junction bases numbered 8, after V lost 7 bases and J lost 1 base. The CDR3 totals 15 residues. CDR1 and CDR2 from the germline V gene are MDHEN and SYDVKM. CDR3 in DNA: TGTGCCAGCACCTCGGGACTAGGGACCCAAGAGACCCAGTACTTC. Amino acids: CASTSGLGTQETQYF.